One and the same sample provided the 19 T cell receptor beta chains below, sequenced in a study of early T cells in non-severe SARS-CoV-2 infection listed by TCRdb under 2021. The library was generated by 5' RACE. Instrument on record: NextSeq 500. Clones were called with MiXCR by TCRdb after fastp trimmed the public reads at Q25, and only in-frame beta chains were retained. Merged by CDR3 protein, the rows form single entries marked with the most common genes and DNA. A total of about 64,000 distinct CDR3 sequences appear in this sample, 18% of them only once. Together, the top ten hold about 8.2% of the sample. Specimen: whole blood, collected at baseline. Source of these receptors: an adult who was a healthcare worker with PCR-confirmed SARS-CoV-2 infection or an uninfected control (not recorded which).

This clonotype appeared many times. The chain employs TRBV11-2 and TRBJ2-3; 12 bases map to TRBD2. The V gene end was trimmed by 3 bases and the J gene end by 0 bases; junction bases not matched to a gene: 7. The germline V gene encodes CDR1 SGHAT and CDR2 FQNNGV. The CDR3 is 18 amino acids. The CDR3 nucleotides are TGTGCCAGCAGCTTCCCAACTAGCGGGAGGCACAGCACAGATACGCAGTATTTT. Its translation is CASSFPTSGRHSTDTQYF.

The chain employs TRBV7-2 and TRBJ1-1, with 8 bases that match TRBD1. The CDR3 contains 15 residues. Trimming at V came to 2 bases and at J to 5 bases, leaving 7 bases not matched to a gene. Germline CDR1 is SGHTA and CDR2 is FQGNSA. The CDR3 nucleotides read TGTGCCAGCAGCTTAAAGGCAGGGGGCAGAACTGAAGCTTTCTTT. It encodes CASSLKAGGRTEAFF.

The chain carries TRBV7-9 and TRBJ2-7; 7 nucleotides align to TRBD1. Per germline, CDR1 SEHNR and CDR2 FQNEAQ (reference sequence). Germline trimming cut 5 bases from V and 5 bases from J; bases unmatched to any gene: 3. CDR3 length equals 12 residues. CDR3 in DNA: TGTGCCAGCAGCCCCACAGGGGACGAGCAGTACTTC. Translating it yields CASSPTGDEQYF. The complete variable domain, with remaining parts taken from reference TRBV7-9 and TRBJ2-7, reads DTGVSQNPRHKITKRGQNVTFRCDPISEHNRLYWYRQTLGQGPEFLTYFQNEAQLEKSRLLSDRFSAERPKGSFSTLEIQRTEQGDSAMYLCASSPTGDEQYFGPGTRLTVT.

The CDR3 DNA follows: TGTGCCAGCAGGGCGGACATGACCTACGAGCAGTACTTC. As protein: CASRADMTYEQYF. V and J are TRBV2 and TRBJ2-7; tentatively, D is TRBD1 (5 bases). V lost 6 bases, J lost 2 bases, and 11 bases lay in between. Germline CDR1 reads SNHLY; CDR2 reads FYNNEI. There are 13 residues in the CDR3. The full variable domain, with the rest looked up from reference TRBV2 and TRBJ2-7, is EPEVTQTPSHQVTQMGQEVILRCVPISNHLYFYWYRQILGQKVEFLVSFYNNEISEKSEIFDDQFSVERPDGSNFTLKIRSTKLEDSAMYFCASRADMTYEQYFGPGTRLTVT.

This clonotype was picked up many times. The chain is built from TRBV27 and TRBJ2-1; 14 bases are a match to TRBD2. With 3 bases clipped from V and 7 bases from J, the junction kept 8 bases outside the gene matches. The CDR3 sequence is 17 residues long. Germline CDR1 and CDR2: MNHEY and SMNVEV (reference sequence). CDR3 bases: TGTGCCAGCAGTTTCCGACTAGCGGGAGGGCCTCGGAATGAGCAGTTCTTC. Its translation: CASSFRLAGGPRNEQFF.

This clonotype was counted only a few times. The chain carries TRBV12-3 or TRBV12-4 and TRBJ1-1, with D unresolved. Trimming stripped 2 bases from V and 1 base from J, with 5 bases between. This CDR3 has 13 residues. This CDR3 reads CASSLKENTEAFF. DNA of the CDR3: TGTGCCAGCAGTTTAAAAGAGAACACTGAAGCTTTCTTT.

Ten or more counts support this clonotype. The J gene is TRBJ2-3, the V gene TRBV2; D call uncertain. V was clipped by 3 bases and J by 5 bases, with 6 bases between them. Germline loops: CDR1 SNHLY, CDR2 FYNNEI. CDR3 length: 12 residues. The CDR3 DNA reads TGTGCCAGCAGTGACCCAGGAGATACGCAGTATTTT. It encodes CASSDPGDTQYF.

In its sample, this clonotype was seen a few times. The chain combines TRBV20-1 with TRBJ2-1; the D is unclear. Deletions cut 3 bases from V and 3 bases from J, with 18 bases between. From germline, CDR1 is DFQATT and CDR2 SNEGSKA (reference sequence). CDR3 length: 16 residues. The CDR3 protein is CSASSSGPELYNEQFF. The CDR3 DNA is TGCAGTGCTAGTAGTTCTGGCCCAGAACTCTACAATGAGCAGTTCTTC.

A few counts support this clonotype. The chain combines TRBV4-3 with TRBJ2-7; 7 bases match TRBD2. From germline, CDR1 is LGHNA and CDR2 YSLEER. The CDR3 runs 15 residues. The trim removed 0 bases at V and 3 bases at J, leaving 5 bases unmatched. The chain's CDR3 is CASSQEGGLVYEQYF. The CDR3 nucleotides are TGCGCCAGCAGCCAAGAGGGAGGACTAGTCTACGAGCAGTACTTC.

V is TRBV20-1 and J is TRBJ2-5, with a possible D match to TRBD1 (6 bases). The CDR3 covers 14 residues. Per the germline V gene, CDR1 is DFQATT and CDR2 is SNEGSKA (reference sequence). V lost 1 base, J lost 1 base, and 10 bases lay in between. The CDR3 loop is CSARVRTVQETQYF. The CDR3 coding sequence is TGCAGTGCTAGAGTGAGGACAGTCCAAGAGACCCAGTACTTC.

The V call is TRBV7-6, the J call TRBJ2-3, with 10 bases matching TRBD2. CDR1 is SGHVS, CDR2 FNYEAQ, per germline. The V gene end was trimmed by 5 bases and the J gene end by 1 base; junction bases not matched to a gene: 3. The CDR3 covers 15 residues. The CDR3 loop reads CASSPGTSGTDTQYF. Here the CDR3 DNA reads TGTGCCAGCAGCCCTGGGACTAGCGGCACAGATACGCAGTATTTT.

This chain uses TRBV28 with TRBJ2-3, with 7 nucleotides matching TRBD2. This CDR3 spans 14 amino acids. Germline trimming cut 6 bases from V and 1 base from J; bases unmatched to any gene: 4. Per the germline V gene, CDR1 is MDHEN and CDR2 is SYDVKM. CDR3 sequence reads: CASRLTSGTDTQYF. DNA of the CDR3: TGTGCCAGCAGACTCACTAGCGGCACAGATACGCAGTATTTT.

This clonotype was counted a single time. The V gene is TRBV20-1, the J gene TRBJ2-7, with TRBD1 matching 7 bases. J was trimmed by 0 bases and V by 5 bases; bases with no gene match: 10. The CDR3 runs to 15 residues. Germline assignment: CDR1 DFQATT and CDR2 SNEGSKA (reference sequence). CDR3 bases: TGCAGTGCTCAAACAGGGGCTCCGAGCTCCTACGAGCAGTACTTC. Residues: CSAQTGAPSSYEQYF.

In this sample, this clonotype turned up a few times. V is TRBV19 and J is TRBJ1-1; 7 bases line up with TRBD1. The germline V gene has CDR1 LNHDA and CDR2 SQIVND (reference sequence). The CDR3 covers 14 residues. Trimming cost V 7 bases and J 4 bases; bases outside gene matches: 9. The CDR3 DNA follows: TGTGCCAGTACTCAGACAGGGCGGGGCACTGAAGCTTTCTTT. The encoded protein is CASTQTGRGTEAFF. Full variable domain (outside the CDR3, taken from reference TRBV19 and TRBJ1-1): DGGITQSPKYLFRKEGQNVTLSCEQNLNHDAMYWYRQDPGQGLRLIYYSQIVNDFQKGDIAEGYSVSREKKESFPLTVTSAQKNPTAFYLCASTQTGRGTEAFFGQGTRLTVV.

This clonotype has only a few counts. The rearrangement joins TRBV12-3 or TRBV12-4 to TRBJ2-2; TRBD1 is a possible D gene (5 bases). This CDR3 has 13 residues. Deletions cut 5 bases from V and 7 bases from J, with 11 bases between. The CDR3 DNA follows: TGTGCCAGCAGTCAGGGATGGGGCGGGGAGCTGTTTTTT. Translating it yields CASSQGWGGELFF.

This clonotype appeared many times. V is TRBV29-1 and J is TRBJ1-4, with TRBD1 identical over 9 bases. CDR1 SQVTM and CDR2 ANQGSEA come from the germline V gene. V gave up 0 bases and J gave up 7 bases; unmatched junction bases: 9. This CDR3 contains 16 residues. CDR3 nucleotides: TGCAGCGTTGAAGATTCGACAGGGGGGTTAGGTGAAAAACTGTTTTTT. Translated, it gives CSVEDSTGGLGEKLFF.

This clonotype was seen a handful of times. The chain combines TRBV20-1 with TRBJ1-3, with D tentatively TRBD1 (5 bases). The CDR3 spans 11 residues. Germline loops: CDR1 DFQATT, CDR2 SNEGSKA (reference sequence). V gave up 7 bases and J gave up 2 bases, with 6 bases separating them. CDR3 in DNA: TGCAGTGGGGGGGCTGGAAACACCATATATTTT. The encoded protein is CSGGAGNTIYF.

This clonotype was detected a few times. The genes are TRBV2 and TRBJ2-1; 7 bases match TRBD1. Losses at the gene ends were 4 bases for V and 2 bases for J; bases not matched to a gene: 5. The CDR3 runs 15 residues. Germline CDR1 reads SNHLY; CDR2 reads FYNNEI. CDR3 protein: CASSARQGTYNEQFF. The CDR3 bases are TGTGCCAGCAGTGCCCGACAGGGTACCTACAATGAGCAGTTCTTC.

The chain combines TRBV5-1 with TRBJ2-2; the match to TRBD1 covers 9 bases. CDR3 length equals 16 residues. Trimming removed 1 base from V and 3 bases from J; junction bases left unmatched: 4. Germline CDR1 and CDR2: SGHRS and YFSETQ. The CDR3 loop is CASSLRDREYTGELFF. For the CDR3, the DNA is TGCGCCAGCAGCTTGAGGGACAGGGAGTACACCGGGGAGCTGTTTTTT. The full variable domain, with the rest looked up from reference TRBV5-1 and TRBJ2-2, is KAGVTQTPRYLIKTRGQQVTLSCSPISGHRSVSWYQQTPGQGLQFLFEYFSETQRNKGNFPGRFSGRQFSNSRSEMNVSTLELGDSALYLCASSLRDREYTGELFFGEGSRLTVL.